These 24 T cell receptor beta chains were all obtained from the same sample, sequenced in a study of T cells in Graves' hyperthyroidism and ophthalmopathy (dated by TCRdb to between 2018 and 2020). The receptor library was made with multiplex PCR. This sample was sequenced with an Illumina HiSeq 2000. Amplification of TCR beta CDR3 regions was carried out from RNA transcripts. A first-round RT-PCR of the TCR CDR3 used the HTBI primer set with the Qiagen OneStep RT-PCR kit. TCRdb applied fastp at Q25 and MiXCR to the public reads, then kept only in-frame beta chains. Entries are consolidated by CDR3 protein sequence, retaining the most common genes and DNA. This sample gives about 400,000 distinct CDR3 sequences in total; just under 25% of them show up just once. The top ten clonotypes cover over 70% of the sample. Material: blood. These receptors originate from a man between 45 and 60 years old with Graves' hyperthyroidism.

The V gene is TRBV6-2 or TRBV6-3, the J gene TRBJ1-5; D ambiguous. Germline lookup yields CDR1 MNHEY and CDR2 SVGEGT. The CDR3 consists of 12 residues. V gave up 6 bases and J gave up 1 base, with 4 bases separating them. This CDR3 is CASRPSNQPQHF. For the CDR3, the DNA is TGTGCCAGCAGACCCAGCAATCAGCCCCAGCATTTT.

The CDR3: CASSLGGGAGAYGYTF. CDR3 bases: TGTGCCAGCAGCTTAGGCGGGGGGGCCGGGGCCTATGGCTACACCTTC. The chain uses TRBV7-2 and TRBJ1-2; a possible D gene is TRBD1 (6 bases). Germline V lookup: CDR1 SGHTA, CDR2 FQGNSA. The CDR3 contains 16 residues. V was trimmed by 1 base and J by 4 bases, leaving 16 bases between them.

Ten or more counts support this clonotype. The rearrangement joins TRBV2 to TRBJ1-5, with TRBD1 matching over 9 bases. This CDR3 is 14 amino acids long. The J segment lost 3 bases and the V segment lost 5 bases, leaving 2 bases of the junction unmatched. Germline V gene lookup returns CDR1 SNHLY and CDR2 FYNNEI. The CDR3 DNA reads as TGTGCCAGCAGTAGGGACAGGGACAATCAGCCCCAGCATTTT. Amino acid sequence: CASSRDRDNQPQHF.

The genes are TRBV29-1 and TRBJ1-3, with D possibly being TRBD1 (6 bases). Trimming removed 6 bases from V and 0 bases from J, with 21 bases in between. The CDR3 has 17 amino acids. Germline V gives CDR1 SQVTM, CDR2 ANQGSEA. The CDR3 region is CSVPDPRGGISGNTIYF. CDR3 nucleotides: TGCAGCGTCCCTGATCCGAGGGGGGGTATCTCTGGAAACACCATATATTTT. Full variable domain (outside the CDR3, taken from reference TRBV29-1 and TRBJ1-3): SAVISQKPSRDICQRGTSLTIQCQVDSQVTMMFWYRQQPGQSLTLIATANQGSEATYESGFVIDKFPISRPNLTFSTLTVSNMSPEDSSIYLCSVPDPRGGISGNTIYFGEGSWLTVV.

This chain joins TRBV6-1 and TRBJ2-5; a weak D match, TRBD1 (5 bases). CDR3 length: 16 amino acids. V was pared by 5 bases and J by 1 base, with 17 bases between. CDR1 MNHNS and CDR2 SASEGT come from the germline V gene. This CDR3 is CASSFGYRLSQETQYF. The CDR3 DNA sequence: TGTGCCAGCAGTTTCGGTTACAGGTTAAGCCAAGAGACCCAGTACTTC.

This chain connects TRBV12-3 or TRBV12-4 to TRBJ2-3, with TRBD2 identical over 8 bases. Trimming removed 6 bases from V and 5 bases from J; junction bases left unmatched: 13. The CDR3 has 16 amino acids. The CDR3 nucleotides are TGTGCCAGCAGCGCCTTGGGAGCGGGAGCTGAAGATACGCAGTATTTT. It yields the protein CASSALGAGAEDTQYF.

This clonotype was observed a few times. The gene calls are TRBV5-6 and TRBJ2-5; possibly TRBD2 for D (6 bases). Germline assignment: CDR1 SGHDT and CDR2 YYEEEE. V was cut by 4 bases and J by 5 bases, with 12 bases left in between. This CDR3 comprises 13 residues. CDR3 protein: CASSTGVGETQYF. The DNA of the CDR3 is TGTGCCAGCAGCACGGGGGTAGGGGAGACCCAGTACTTC.

This sequence joins TRBV28 and TRBJ2-3, with unresolved D. The CDR3 spans 14 residues. The V end lost 6 bases, the J end lost 2 bases, and 12 bases lay between the germline ends. Germline values: CDR1 MDHEN, CDR2 SYDVKM. In DNA form, the CDR3 reads TGTGCCAGCAGAAGGAGTGGGCTCACAGATACGCAGTATTTT. This translates into CASRRSGLTDTQYF.

This clonotype was counted a few times. The V gene is TRBV2, the J gene TRBJ1-2, with no clear D. V shed 2 bases and J shed 7 bases, with 8 bases lying between them. CDR3 length equals 12 residues. CDR1 and CDR2 (germline): SNHLY, FYNNEI. CDR3 bases: TGTGCCAGCAGTGAATCAGACGCTGGCTACACCTTC. This encodes CASSESDAGYTF.

This clonotype was detected only a few times. The chain carries TRBV14 and TRBJ2-1, with 9 nucleotides matching TRBD2. CDR1 and CDR2 (germline): SGHDN, FVKESK. The ends lost 2 bases at V and 2 bases at J; junction bases unmatched: 4. The CDR3 runs 16 residues. The DNA for the CDR3 is TGTGCCAGCAGCCAAACGGGACTAGCCCCCTACAATGAGCAGTTCTTC. It translates to CASSQTGLAPYNEQFF.

J is TRBJ2-1 and V is TRBV13; D is possibly TRBD1 (6 bases). With 0 bases removed from V and 10 bases from J, the gap between germline ends came to 13 bases. The CDR3 totals 14 residues. Per germline, CDR1 PRHDT and CDR2 FYEKMQ (reference sequence). The CDR3 sequence: CASSLGNRVGEQFF. The CDR3 region has the DNA TGTGCCAGCAGCTTAGGAAACAGGGTTGGGGAGCAGTTCTTC.

This clonotype was counted a few times. The V and J genes are TRBV18 and TRBJ2-7; 8 bases match TRBD1. In germline, CDR1 is KGHSH, CDR2 LQKENI. The CDR3 runs to 16 residues. Trimming took 1 base from V and 3 from J; bases not matched to a gene: 8. This CDR3 is CASSPRAPGGYYEQYF. The DNA for the CDR3 is TGTGCCAGCTCACCACGGGCTCCAGGGGGCTACTACGAGCAGTACTTC. Full variable domain (outside the CDR3, taken from reference TRBV18 and TRBJ2-7): NAGVMQNPRHLVRRRGQEARLRCSPMKGHSHVYWYRQLPEEGLKFMVYLQKENIIDESGMPKERFSAEFPKEGPSILRIQQVVRGDSAAYFCASSPRAPGGYYEQYFGPGTRLTVT.

This clonotype was found a few times. The rearrangement uses TRBV12-3 or TRBV12-4 and TRBJ1-1; TRBD1 might be the D (5 bases). The CDR3 totals 14 residues. Trimming stripped 3 bases from V and 4 bases from J, with 12 bases between. CDR3 nucleotide sequence: TGTGCCAGCAGTTTGCGGTGGGGGGGCACTGAAGCTTTCTTT. It specifies CASSLRWGGTEAFF.

Only a few counts were recorded for this clonotype. The V call is TRBV4-1, the J call TRBJ2-5; D is undetermined. The CDR3 loop spans 15 amino acids. Germline loops: CDR1 MGHRA, CDR2 YSYEKL. Trimming cost V 1 base and J 5 bases, with 14 bases left between them. The DNA of the CDR3 is TGCGCCAGCAGCCAAGTTTTGGGTCCCCTGGAGACCCAGTACTTC. This encodes CASSQVLGPLETQYF.

V and J are TRBV19 and TRBJ1-5; TRBD1 aligns across 8 bases. The CDR3 sequence is 19 residues long. The germline V gene has CDR1 LNHDA and CDR2 SQIVND (reference sequence). V shed 5 bases, J shed 2 bases, and the junction held 17 bases outside the gene matches. The CDR3 is CASSEIDRGPFVGNQPQHF. The CDR3 coding sequence is TGTGCCAGTAGTGAGATCGACAGGGGCCCGTTTGTCGGCAATCAGCCCCAGCATTTT.

This clonotype has only a few counts. The chain carries TRBV9 and TRBJ2-7; perhaps D is TRBD1 or TRBD2 (6 bases each). The CDR3 covers 14 residues. Looked up from germline, CDR1 is SGDLS and CDR2 is YYNGEE. V was shortened by 3 bases and J by 3 bases, with 13 bases between the two germline ends. For the CDR3, the DNA is TGTGCCAGCAGCGCCCCGGGGGCCAGCTACGAGCAGTACTTC. This codes for CASSAPGASYEQYF.

The table lists this clonotype with many counts. The CDR3 region has the DNA TGCAGCGTCGGGGGACTAGTGTCTAGCACAGATACGCAGTATTTT. Translated: CSVGGLVSSTDTQYF. V usage is TRBV29-1 and J usage is TRBJ2-3; 8 positions match TRBD2. This CDR3 region has 15 residues. V lost 6 bases and J lost 0; bases outside the gene matches: 8. CDR1 is SQVTM and CDR2 is ANQGSEA in the germline V gene.

The chain employs TRBV12-5 and TRBJ1-1, with 7 bases lining up with TRBD1. The CDR3 totals 16 residues. Germline-derived CDR1 and CDR2 are LGHNT and FRNRAP. Trimming cost V 9 bases and J 0 bases; bases outside gene matches: 13. The CDR3 reads CASVKPGQFMNTEAFF. The CDR3 coding sequence is TGTGCTAGCGTTAAACCGGGACAGTTTATGAACACTGAAGCTTTCTTT.

This clonotype was observed at least ten times. The chain carries TRBV12-3 or TRBV12-4 and TRBJ2-7, with 10 positions matching TRBD2. Trimming cost V 4 bases and J 1 base; bases outside gene matches: 4. This CDR3 region has 15 residues. The CDR3 spells CASSSLAGDSYEQYF. CDR3 bases: TGTGCCAGCAGTTCCCTAGCGGGAGATTCCTACGAGCAGTACTTC.

The rearrangement joins TRBV15 to TRBJ1-4, with D possibly matching TRBD1 (6 bases). The CDR3 consists of 15 residues. The ends were cut back, 4 bases at V and 5 bases at J, with 14 bases in the middle. Germline CDR1 is LNHNV and CDR2 is YYDKDF (reference sequence). This CDR3 is CATSKGYRDNEKLFF. In DNA, the CDR3 is TGTGCCACCAGCAAGGGATACAGGGACAATGAAAAACTGTTTTTT.

This clonotype came up a few times. The chain combines TRBV6-1 with TRBJ2-7; D might be TRBD1 or TRBD2, each matching 5 bases. Trimming stripped 6 bases from V and 6 bases from J, with 12 bases between. Germline V gene data show CDR1 as MNHNS and CDR2 as SASEGT. This CDR3 contains 12 residues. The CDR3 DNA reads as TGTGCCAGCAGACACGGGGCATTCGAGCAGTACTTC. Residues: CASRHGAFEQYF.

The chain uses TRBV6-1 and TRBJ2-4, with D possibly being TRBD1 (7 bases). Germline CDR1 MNHNS, CDR2 SASEGT. This CDR3 comprises 15 residues. Trimming removed 8 bases at V and 0 bases at J, with 14 bases between. This CDR3 is CASQGGWGAKNIQYF. The CDR3 DNA reads TGTGCCAGCCAGGGGGGATGGGGAGCCAAAAACATTCAGTACTTC.

The CDR3 spells CSVASNTGELFF. DNA for the CDR3: TGCAGCGTTGCCTCTAACACCGGGGAGCTGTTTTTT. The rearrangement links TRBV29-1 to TRBJ2-2; D unclear. Germline V lookup: CDR1 SQVTM, CDR2 ANQGSEA. V gave up 4 bases and J gave up 2 bases, with 5 bases separating them. This CDR3 is built from 12 residues.

This clonotype was recorded many times. The chain carries TRBV30 and TRBJ1-2, with D possibly being TRBD1 (5 bases). V was clipped by 0 bases and J by 3 bases, with 11 bases between them. The CDR3 has 14 residues. From germline, CDR1 is GTSNPN and CDR2 SVGIG (reference sequence). The CDR3 DNA follows: TGTGCCTGGAGTGTAACGGGGGGTTACTATGGCTACACCTTC. Translated: CAWSVTGGYYGYTF.